A selection of T cell receptor beta chains follows, all from one sample in a study of shared clonotypes between healthy human individuals. Generated by immunoSEQ multiplex PCR, the TCRdb table keeps only in-frame clones and is missing some. The table shows about 460,000 clones, with around 77% occurring only once. Sequenced: PBMCs. Receptors were obtained from a woman in her thirties or forties in good health. Some clones in this sample may be carry-over from other donors' samples. The CDR3 runs from the conserved cysteine through the conserved F or W. Each record gives: CDR3 protein, CDR3 DNA, clone size, D gene, J gene, V gene. A D gene is named only where the DNA matches it firmly. Clone size, where shown, is once, few, many, or a class for clones that have expanded.

CASSMRLGSNQPQHF TGTGCCAGTAGTATGCGACTAGGCAGCAATCAGCCCCAGCATTTT - - TRBJ1-5 TRBV19
CASSWVGGVEEKLFF TGTGCCAGCAGTTGGGTTGGAGGGGTAGAAGAAAAACTGTTTTTT - - TRBJ1-4 TRBV28
CASSDTAGGNEQFF TGTGCCAGCAGCGACACGGCGGGGGGGAATGAGCAGTTCTTC - TRBD2 TRBJ2-1 TRBV11-2
CASSYQDRVSYEQYF TGTGCCAGCAGTTACCAGGACAGGGTTAGCTACGAGCAGTACTTC - TRBD1 TRBJ2-7 TRBV6-5
CSVASRSSYEQYF TGCAGCGTTGCGAGCAGGAGCTCCTACGAGCAGTACTTC - - TRBJ2-7 TRBV29-1
CASSVGWGETQYF TGTGCCAGCAGCGTCGGCTGGGGGGAGACCCAGTACTTC - - TRBJ2-5 TRBV9
CAWKVSGSLDTGELFF TGTGCCTGGAAGGTTAGCGGGAGCTTGGACACCGGGGAGCTGTTTTTT - TRBD2 TRBJ2-2 TRBV30
CASSIGTGGMRGYTF TGTGCCAGCAGTATCGGGACAGGGGGAATGCGCGGCTACACCTTC - TRBD1 TRBJ1-2 TRBV28
CASSLAIGASSYNEQFF TGTGCCAGCAGCTTAGCAATCGGGGCGAGCTCCTACAATGAGCAGTTCTTC once - TRBJ2-1 TRBV5-6
CASSESRWASSHEQYF TGCGCCAGCAGTGAGTCGAGGTGGGCCAGCTCCCACGAGCAGTACTTC few - TRBJ2-7 TRBV10-2
CASSPGASYEQYF TGTGCCAGTAGCCCGGGGGCGTCCTACGAGCAGTACTTC few - TRBJ2-7 TRBV19
CASSQRTHGGYGYTF TGTGCCAGCAGCCAAAGGACGCACGGCGGCTATGGCTACACCTTC - - TRBJ1-2 TRBV7-8
CASSPASGPWGSYEQYF TGTGCCAGCAGCCCTGCTAGCGGCCCCTGGGGGTCCTACGAGCAGTACTTC - TRBD2 TRBJ2-7 TRBV7-9
CSARDLKSFF TGCAGTGCTAGAGATCTGAAGTCTTTCTTT - - TRBJ1-1 TRBV20-1
CASTGTSGSETQYF TGTGCCAGCACCGGGACTAGCGGGAGCGAGACCCAGTACTTC few TRBD2 TRBJ2-5 TRBV2
CASSLGRWGSYTF TGTGCCAGCAGCTTAGGACGGTGGGGGTCCTACACCTTC - - TRBJ1-2 TRBV11-2
CASSLTGETQYF TGTGCCAGCAGCTTAACTGGGGAGACCCAGTACTTC - - TRBJ2-5 TRBV11-2
CASRSLETDTQYF TGTGCCAGCAGGTCACTAGAAACAGATACGCAGTATTTT - - TRBJ2-3 TRBV7-9
CASSFRRNYGYTF TGTGCCAGCAGTTTTAGGAGAAACTATGGCTACACCTTC few - TRBJ1-2 TRBV28
CASSLNTGELFF TGTGCCAGCAGCCTGAACACCGGGGAGCTGTTTTTT - - TRBJ2-2 TRBV2
CASSSLTSGFRNEQFF TGTGCCAGCAGCTCATTGACTAGCGGGTTTCGAAATGAGCAGTTCTTC - TRBD2 TRBJ2-1 TRBV5-6
CASRREATLDEQFF TGTGCCAGTAGGCGGGAGGCTACCTTGGATGAGCAGTTCTTC many TRBD2 TRBJ2-1 TRBV19
CASSESGVPGGANVLTF TGCGCCAGCAGTGAGTCAGGGGTCCCAGGTGGGGCCAACGTCCTGACTTTC - - TRBJ2-6 TRBV10-2
CASSSPAGNNEQFF TGTGCCAGCAGCTCCCCGGCAGGGAACAATGAGCAGTTCTTC - - TRBJ2-1 TRBV7-2
CASYPRLAGGVDTQYF TGTGCCAGCTATCCAAGACTAGCGGGAGGGGTAGATACGCAGTATTTT few TRBD2 TRBJ2-3 TRBV5-4
CATSINRGDQPQHF TGTGCCACCAGCATAAACAGGGGAGATCAGCCCCAGCATTTT - TRBD1 TRBJ1-5 TRBV15
CASSSIFGGNTIYF TGTGCCAGCAGCTCGATTTTCGGCGGAAACACCATATATTTT - - TRBJ1-3 TRBV11-2
CASSQPGATGELFF TGTGCCAGCAGCCAACCCGGAGCGACCGGGGAGCTGTTTTTT - - TRBJ2-2 TRBV4-2
CASSLMGGVLNEQFF TGCGCCAGCAGCTTGATGGGAGGGGTTTTGAATGAGCAGTTCTTC - TRBD2 TRBJ2-1 TRBV5-1
CASSEEMVNSEAFF TGTGCCAGCAGTGAAGAAATGGTGAACTCTGAAGCTTTCTTT few - TRBJ1-1 TRBV25-1
CATREFGETQYF TGTGCCACACGGGAGTTTGGAGAGACCCAGTACTTC few - TRBJ2-5 TRBV19
CASSQDTVAKNIQYF TGCGCCAGCAGCCAAGACACCGTAGCCAAAAACATTCAGTACTTC few - TRBJ2-4 TRBV4-3
CASSMPGTGNTIYF TGTGCCAGCAGCATGCCGGGGACTGGAAACACCATATATTTT - - TRBJ1-3 TRBV7-8
CASSLAGGRDSPLHF TGCGCCAGCAGCTTGGCCGGGGGCAGAGATTCACCCCTCCACTTT - - TRBJ1-6 TRBV5-1
CASSPLQGTSGNTIYF TGCGCCAGCAGCCCCCTTCAGGGGACCTCTGGAAACACCATATATTTT - - TRBJ1-3 TRBV5-1
CASSLRGPNEKLFF TGTGCCAGCAGCTTAAGGGGGCCTAATGAAAAACTGTTTTTT medium-sized TRBD1 TRBJ1-4 TRBV7-6
CASSEFRGGANVLTF TGTGCCAGCAGTGAATTCAGGGGTGGGGCCAACGTCCTGACTTTC - - TRBJ2-6 TRBV25-1
CASSSRDPPSEFEQYF TGTGCCAGCAGTTCCAGGGACCCTCCCTCTGAGTTCGAGCAGTACTTC medium-sized - TRBJ2-7 TRBV28
CASSDSWDEKLFF TGTGCCAGCAGCGATTCCTGGGATGAAAAACTGTTTTTT - - TRBJ1-4 TRBV28
CASPGTGKGNYEQYF TGCGCCAGCCCTGGGACAGGGAAGGGGAACTACGAGCAGTACTTC few TRBD1 TRBJ2-7 TRBV10-1
CSVRFAYGYTF TGCAGCGTCCGTTTTGCCTATGGCTACACCTTC - - TRBJ1-2 TRBV29-1
CASSRTGGAYYGYTF TGTGCCAGCAGTCGGACAGGGGGCGCCTACTATGGCTACACCTTC - TRBD1 TRBJ1-2 TRBV28
CASSLYGGNTEAFF TGTGCCAGCAGTTTATACGGTGGGAACACTGAAGCTTTCTTT - - TRBJ1-1 TRBV28